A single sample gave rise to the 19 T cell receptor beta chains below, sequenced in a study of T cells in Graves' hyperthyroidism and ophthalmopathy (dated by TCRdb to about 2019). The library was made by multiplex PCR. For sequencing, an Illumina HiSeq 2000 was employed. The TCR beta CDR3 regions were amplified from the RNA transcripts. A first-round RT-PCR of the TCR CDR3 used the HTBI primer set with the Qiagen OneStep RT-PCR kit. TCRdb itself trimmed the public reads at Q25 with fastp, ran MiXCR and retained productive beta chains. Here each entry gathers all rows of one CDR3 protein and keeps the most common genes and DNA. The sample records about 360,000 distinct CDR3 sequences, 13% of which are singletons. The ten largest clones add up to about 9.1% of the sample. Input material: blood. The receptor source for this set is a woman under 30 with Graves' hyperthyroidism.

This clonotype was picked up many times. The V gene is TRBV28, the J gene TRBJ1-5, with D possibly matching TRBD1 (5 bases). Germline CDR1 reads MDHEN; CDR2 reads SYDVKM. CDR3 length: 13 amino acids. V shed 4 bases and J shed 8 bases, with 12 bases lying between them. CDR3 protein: CASSWGEPEPQHF. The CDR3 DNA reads TGTGCCAGCAGTTGGGGCGAACCGGAGCCCCAGCATTTT.

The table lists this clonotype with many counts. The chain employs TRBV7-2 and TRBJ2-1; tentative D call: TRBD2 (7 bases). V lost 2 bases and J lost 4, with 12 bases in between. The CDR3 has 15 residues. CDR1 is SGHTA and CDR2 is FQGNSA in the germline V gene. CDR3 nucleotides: TGTGCCAGCAGCTTAATGGGGGGGCTGTACAATGAGCAGTTCTTC. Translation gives CASSLMGGLYNEQFF.

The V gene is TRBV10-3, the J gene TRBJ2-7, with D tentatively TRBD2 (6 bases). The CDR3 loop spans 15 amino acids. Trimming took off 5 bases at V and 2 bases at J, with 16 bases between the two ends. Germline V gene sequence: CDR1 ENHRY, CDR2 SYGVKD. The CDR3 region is CAISNRGTPTYEQYF. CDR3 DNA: TGTGCCATCAGTAATCGGGGGACGCCAACCTACGAGCAGTACTTC.

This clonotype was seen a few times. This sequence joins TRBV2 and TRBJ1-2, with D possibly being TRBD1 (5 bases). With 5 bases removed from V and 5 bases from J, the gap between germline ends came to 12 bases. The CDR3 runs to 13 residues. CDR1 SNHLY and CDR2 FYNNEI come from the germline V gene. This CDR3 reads CASSLVREYGYTF. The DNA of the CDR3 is TGTGCCAGCAGTTTAGTCAGGGAATATGGCTACACCTTC.

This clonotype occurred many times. The CDR3 nucleotides are TGTGCCACCAGTGATTGGACAACCGATGGCTACACCTTC. Protein product: CATSDWTTDGYTF. The chain combines TRBV24-1 with TRBJ1-2, with a tentative D call TRBD1 (5 bases). CDR1 is KGHDR and CDR2 is SFDVKD in the germline V gene. The CDR3 totals 13 residues. V shed 2 bases and J shed 6 bases, with 9 bases lying between them.

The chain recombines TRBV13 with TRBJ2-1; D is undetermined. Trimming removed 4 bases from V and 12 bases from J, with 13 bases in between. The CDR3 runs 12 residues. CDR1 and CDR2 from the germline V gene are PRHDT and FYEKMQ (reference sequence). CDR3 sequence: CASSSPLLGQFF. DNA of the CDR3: TGTGCCAGCAGCTCCCCCCTGTTAGGGCAGTTCTTC.

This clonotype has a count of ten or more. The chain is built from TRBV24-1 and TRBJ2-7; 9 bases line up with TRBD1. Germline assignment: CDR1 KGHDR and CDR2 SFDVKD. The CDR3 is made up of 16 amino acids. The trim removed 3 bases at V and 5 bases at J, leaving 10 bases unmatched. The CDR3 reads CATSDVTGTGINEQYF. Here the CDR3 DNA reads TGTGCCACCAGTGATGTAACCGGGACAGGGATAAACGAGCAGTACTTC.

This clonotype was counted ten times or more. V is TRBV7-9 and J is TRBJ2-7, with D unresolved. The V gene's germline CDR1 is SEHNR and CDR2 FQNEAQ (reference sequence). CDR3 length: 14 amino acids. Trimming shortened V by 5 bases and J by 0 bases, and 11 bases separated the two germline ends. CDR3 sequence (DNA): TGTGCCAGCAGCCCAGAAGGGCCCTCCTACGAGCAGTACTTC. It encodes CASSPEGPSYEQYF.

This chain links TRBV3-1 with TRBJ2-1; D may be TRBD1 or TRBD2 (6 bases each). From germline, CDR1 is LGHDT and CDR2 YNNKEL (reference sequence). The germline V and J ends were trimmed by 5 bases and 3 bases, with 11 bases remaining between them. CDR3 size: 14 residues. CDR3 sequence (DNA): TGTGCCAGCAGCGGGGGGACATACTACAATGAGCAGTTCTTC. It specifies CASSGGTYYNEQFF.

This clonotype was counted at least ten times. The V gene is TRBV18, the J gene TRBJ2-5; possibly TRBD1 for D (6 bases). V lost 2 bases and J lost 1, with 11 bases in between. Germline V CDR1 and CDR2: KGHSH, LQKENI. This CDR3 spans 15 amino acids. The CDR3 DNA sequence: TGTGCCAGCTCACCAATTGGGACAACCCAAGAGACCCAGTACTTC. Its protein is CASSPIGTTQETQYF.

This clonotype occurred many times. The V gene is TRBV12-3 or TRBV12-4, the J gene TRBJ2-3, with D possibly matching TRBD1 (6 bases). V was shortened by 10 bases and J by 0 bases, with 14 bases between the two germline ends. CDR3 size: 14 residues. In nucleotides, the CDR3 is TGTGCCACCAGGGCACAGGGAAGCACAGATACGCAGTATTTT. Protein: CATRAQGSTDTQYF.

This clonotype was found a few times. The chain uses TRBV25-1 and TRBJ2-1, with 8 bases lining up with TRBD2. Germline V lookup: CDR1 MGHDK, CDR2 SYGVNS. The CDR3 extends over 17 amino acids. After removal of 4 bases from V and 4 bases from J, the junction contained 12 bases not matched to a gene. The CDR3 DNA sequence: TGTGCCAGCAGTGGGCCGATGCGAGCGGGAGCTTACAATGAGCAGTTCTTC. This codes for CASSGPMRAGAYNEQFF. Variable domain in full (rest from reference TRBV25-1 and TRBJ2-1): EADIYQTPRYLVIGTGKKITLECSQTMGHDKMYWYQQDPGMELHLIHYSYGVNSTEKGDLSSESTVSRIRTEHFPLTLESARPSHTSQYLCASSGPMRAGAYNEQFFGPGTRLTVL.

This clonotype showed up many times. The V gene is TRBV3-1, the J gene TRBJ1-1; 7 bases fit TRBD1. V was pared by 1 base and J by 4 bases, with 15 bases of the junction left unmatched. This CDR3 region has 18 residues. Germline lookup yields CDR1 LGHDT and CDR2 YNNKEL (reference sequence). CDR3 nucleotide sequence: TGTGCCAGCAGCCAAGGCCCCCAGGGGGAGTGGAGTATCACTGAAGCTTTCTTT. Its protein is CASSQGPQGEWSITEAFF.

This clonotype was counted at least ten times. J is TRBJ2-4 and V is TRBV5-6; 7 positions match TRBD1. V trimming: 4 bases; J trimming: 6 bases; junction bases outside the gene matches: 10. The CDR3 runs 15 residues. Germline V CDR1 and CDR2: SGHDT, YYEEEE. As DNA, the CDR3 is TGTGCCAGCAGCCAAGGGGGCCAGATCTTAAACATTCAGTACTTC. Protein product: CASSQGGQILNIQYF.

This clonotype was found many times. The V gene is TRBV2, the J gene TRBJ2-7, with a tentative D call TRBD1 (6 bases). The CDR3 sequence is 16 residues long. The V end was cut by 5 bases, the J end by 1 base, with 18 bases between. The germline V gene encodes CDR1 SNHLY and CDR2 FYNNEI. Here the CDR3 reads CASSSVDRPFSYEQYF. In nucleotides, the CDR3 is TGTGCCAGCAGTTCTGTAGACAGGCCCTTTTCCTACGAGCAGTACTTC.

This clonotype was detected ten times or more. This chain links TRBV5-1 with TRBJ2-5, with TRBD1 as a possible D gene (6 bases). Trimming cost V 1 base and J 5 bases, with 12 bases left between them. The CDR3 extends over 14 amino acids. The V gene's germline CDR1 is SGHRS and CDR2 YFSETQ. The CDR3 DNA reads TGCGCCAGCAGCTTGTGGCAGGGGAAGGAGACCCAGTACTTC. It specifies CASSLWQGKETQYF.

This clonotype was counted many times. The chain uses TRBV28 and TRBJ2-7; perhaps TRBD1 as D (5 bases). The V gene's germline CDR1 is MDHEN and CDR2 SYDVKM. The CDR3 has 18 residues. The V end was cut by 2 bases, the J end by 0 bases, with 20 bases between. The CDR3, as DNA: TGTGCCAGCAGTTTACTTCTTGGGGCCGCAACACCCTCCTACGAGCAGTACTTC. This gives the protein CASSLLLGAATPSYEQYF.

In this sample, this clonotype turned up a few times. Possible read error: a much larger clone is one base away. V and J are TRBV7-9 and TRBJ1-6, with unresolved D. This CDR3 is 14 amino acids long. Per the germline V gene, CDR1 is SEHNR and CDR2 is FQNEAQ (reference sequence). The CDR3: CASSVGHDNSSLHF. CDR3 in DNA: TGTGCCAGCAGCGTTGGGCATGATAATTCATCCCTCCACTTT.

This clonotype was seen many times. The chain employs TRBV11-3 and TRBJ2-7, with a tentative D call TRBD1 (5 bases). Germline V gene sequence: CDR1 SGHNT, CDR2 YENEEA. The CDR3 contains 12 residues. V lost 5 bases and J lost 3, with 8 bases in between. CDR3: CASSNRNYEQYF. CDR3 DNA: TGTGCCAGCAGCAACAGGAACTACGAGCAGTACTTC. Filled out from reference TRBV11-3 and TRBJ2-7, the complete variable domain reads EAGVVQSPRYKIIEKKQPVAFWCNPISGHNTLYWYLQNLGQGPELLIRYENEEAVDDSQLPKDRFSAERLKGVDSTLKIQPAELGDSAVYLCASSNRNYEQYFGPGTRLTVT.